One sample yielded the 16 T cell receptor beta chains listed below, sequenced in a study of human T cells and chemical hapten exposure. A single record per CDR3 protein comes from TCRdb applying MiXCR to the RACE reads. The sample carries around 100,000 distinct CDR3 sequences, over 9.5% recorded once. This sample's time point: patch test 2, 6 weeks after DPC sensitization. Treatment meaning: therapeutic diphenylcyclopropenone sensitization with weekly scalp DPC. Specimen: whole blood, collected in connection with sensitization to the hapten diphenylcyclopropenone (DPC). All receptors derive from a woman in her forties with alopecia areata. Some clones in this sample may be carry-over from other donors' samples.

The chain carries TRBV20-1 and TRBJ2-3, with D unresolved. CDR3 length: 17 amino acids. The germline V gene has CDR1 DFQATT and CDR2 SNEGSKA (reference sequence). Deletions cut 1 base from V and 0 bases from J, with 17 bases between. CDR3 DNA: TGCAGTGCTAGAGGGGCTTGGGCTGTCCATAGCACAGATACGCAGTATTTT. Amino acids: CSARGAWAVHSTDTQYF.

The CDR3 DNA reads TGTGCCTGGAGTGTACTACAGGTTAATTCACCCCTCCACTTT. Protein product: CAWSVLQVNSPLHF. V gene TRBV30 combines with J gene TRBJ1-6, with D perhaps matching TRBD1 (5 bases). Germline CDR1 is GTSNPN and CDR2 is SVGIG (reference sequence). The CDR3 runs 14 residues. V was pared by 0 bases and J by 6 bases, with 9 bases between.

Only a few counts were recorded for this clonotype. CDR3 in amino acids: CASSSGTPGRGYTF. The CDR3, as DNA: TGTGCCAGCAGTTCCGGGACACCCGGTCGGGGCTACACCTTC. The rearrangement links TRBV6-6 to TRBJ1-2; a weak D match, TRBD1 (6 bases). In germline, CDR1 is MNHNY, CDR2 SVGAGI (reference sequence). This CDR3 has 14 residues. Trimming took off 4 bases at V and 8 bases at J, with 17 bases between the two ends.

In its sample, this clonotype was seen a few times. The chain recombines TRBV3-1 with TRBJ2-7; 9 nucleotides match TRBD2. V lost 0 bases to trimming and J lost 3 bases; unmatched junction nucleotides: 3. Germline CDR1 and CDR2: LGHDT and YNNKEL (reference sequence). This CDR3 is built from 15 residues. This CDR3 is CASSQESSGVYEQYF. CDR3 sequence (DNA): TGTGCCAGCAGCCAAGAGTCTAGCGGGGTCTACGAGCAGTACTTC.

This clonotype showed up many times. The chain carries TRBV7-8 and TRBJ1-6; D gene uncertain. The CDR3 length is 14 residues. The V gene's germline CDR1 is SGHVS and CDR2 FQNEAQ. V was trimmed by 1 base and J by 10 bases, leaving 11 bases between them. The CDR3 region has the DNA TGTGCCAGCAGCTTAGGCTGGGGAGGCTCACCCCTCCACTTT. Translation: CASSLGWGGSPLHF. Full variable domain (rest looked up from reference TRBV7-8 and TRBJ1-6): GAGVSQSPRYKVAKRGQDVALRCDPISGHVSLFWYQQALGQGPEFLTYFQNEAQLDKSGLPSDRFFAERPEGSVSTLKIQRTQQEDSAVYLCASSLGWGGSPLHFGNGTRLTVT.

This clonotype came up many times. The J gene is TRBJ2-7, the V gene TRBV11-2; 8 bases align to TRBD2. The CDR3 sequence is 17 residues long. CDR1 is SGHAT, CDR2 FQNNGV, per germline. V shed 5 bases and J 0 bases; nucleotides not matched to a gene: 12. The CDR3, as DNA: TGTGCCAGCAGCCCCTGGGCTAGCGGGCCAAGCTCCTACGAGCAGTACTTC. It yields the protein CASSPWASGPSSYEQYF.

This clonotype was detected ten times or more. V usage is TRBV10-3 and J usage is TRBJ2-1; 9 bases fit TRBD1. The CDR3 loop spans 14 amino acids. V shed 4 bases and J 4 bases; nucleotides not matched to a gene: 2. The germline V gene encodes CDR1 ENHRY and CDR2 SYGVKD. CDR3 region: CAISVGTGYNEQFF. Here the CDR3 DNA reads TGTGCCATCAGTGTCGGGACAGGGTACAATGAGCAGTTCTTC.

This clonotype came up many times. The genes are TRBV27 and TRBJ1-6; tentatively, D is TRBD1 (6 bases). The CDR3 length is 15 residues. CDR1 MNHEY and CDR2 SMNVEV come from the germline V gene (reference sequence). Trimming took 4 bases from V and 7 from J, leaving 14 bases between them. This CDR3 reads CASSSLGTGNSPLHF. CDR3 DNA sequence: TGTGCCAGCAGTTCCTTAGGTACAGGGAATTCACCCCTCCACTTT.

This clonotype was seen a handful of times. V gene TRBV4-3 combines with J gene TRBJ2-7; D could derive from TRBD1 or TRBD2 (5 bases each). This CDR3 is built from 15 residues. V gave up 0 bases and J gave up 2 bases, with 11 bases separating them. Germline V gives CDR1 LGHNA, CDR2 YSLEER. The CDR3 is CASSQEPGSPYEQYF. CDR3 coding DNA: TGCGCCAGCAGCCAAGAGCCAGGGAGTCCCTACGAGCAGTACTTC.

This clonotype was counted at least ten times. The rearrangement uses TRBV7-3 and TRBJ2-2; D is undetermined. The germline CDR1 and CDR2 sequences are SGHTA and FQGTGA. V was shortened by 4 bases and J by 6 bases, with 12 bases between the two germline ends. CDR3 size: 14 residues. The CDR3, as DNA: TGTGCCAGCAGCTCCCCGACATCCTCCGGGGAGCTGTTTTTT. This translates into CASSSPTSSGELFF.

This clonotype was seen a few times. This sequence joins TRBV20-1 and TRBJ2-1; TRBD2 matches at 16 bases. From germline, CDR1 is DFQATT and CDR2 SNEGSKA (reference sequence). The CDR3 runs to 20 residues. Trimming took 2 bases from V and 0 from J; bases not matched to a gene: 10. DNA of the CDR3: TGCAGTGCTAGAAATCCGGGACTAGCGGGGGGGCTTGACTCCTACAATGAGCAGTTCTTC. Translating it yields CSARNPGLAGGLDSYNEQFF.

The chain couples TRBV3-1 to TRBJ2-7, with D uncertain. V gave up 2 bases and J gave up 0 bases, with 8 bases separating them. This CDR3 is built from 14 residues. CDR1 is LGHDT, CDR2 YNNKEL, per germline (reference sequence). CDR3 DNA sequence: TGTGCCAGCAGCCAAAGTTGGAGCTCCTACGAGCAGTACTTC. It codes for CASSQSWSSYEQYF.

This clonotype was counted once. The V and J genes are TRBV29-1 and TRBJ1-3; D is uncertain. V lost 7 bases to trimming and J lost 0 bases, with 16 bases between them. Germline V gene lookup returns CDR1 SQVTM and CDR2 ANQGSEA. The CDR3 runs 15 residues. The CDR3 loop is CSAAPFGSSGNTIYF. CDR3 nucleotides: TGCAGCGCCGCCCCGTTCGGGTCCTCTGGAAACACCATATATTTT.

This rearrangement joins TRBV19 to TRBJ2-2; D perhaps matches TRBD1 (6 bases). The germline V and J ends were trimmed by 8 bases and 3 bases, with 10 bases remaining between them. The CDR3 runs 13 residues. Per the germline V gene, CDR1 is LNHDA and CDR2 is SQIVND (reference sequence). This CDR3 reads CASLRGYTGELFF. CDR3 DNA sequence: TGTGCCAGTCTCAGGGGTTACACCGGGGAGCTGTTTTTT.

The gene calls are TRBV28 and TRBJ2-2; 7 bases map to TRBD1. The CDR3 covers 15 residues. CDR1 is MDHEN and CDR2 is SYDVKM in the germline V gene. V was clipped by 5 bases and J by 5 bases; unmatched bases: 8. The CDR3 spells CASSPSRGRTGELFF. CDR3 DNA sequence: TGTGCCAGCAGTCCGTCGAGGGGGCGGACCGGGGAGCTGTTTTTT.

This clonotype was seen a few times. The chain carries TRBV19 and TRBJ2-1; D perhaps matches TRBD1 (6 bases). The CDR3 consists of 17 residues. Between the trimmed V and J ends, which lost 2 bases and 4 bases, there was a span of 18 bases. The germline gives CDR1 LNHDA, CDR2 SQIVND (reference sequence). The CDR3 loop reads CASSIWTARGEYNEQFF. The DNA for the CDR3 is TGTGCCAGTAGTATATGGACAGCCAGGGGCGAGTACAATGAGCAGTTCTTC.